The clone carrying this T cell receptor (beta chain) was picked up a small number of times. Its antigen is unknown. Absent from the records is this donor's CMV serostatus. These data come from a study of cytomegalovirus exposure and HLA in healthy donors. General study points: Apparent HLA restriction characterized most CMV-associated TCR beta chains in a later analysis.

This PCR relied on a set of 60 Vbeta primers and 13 Jbeta primers. The data were produced by immunoSEQ multiplex PCR, yet TCRdb's version contains in-frame clones alone and is incomplete. Among more than 90,000 clones, 65% to 80% were seen once, and the ten largest hold 7% to 10%. V was pared by 0 bases and J by 4 bases, with 4 bases of the junction left unmatched. Germline values: CDR1 SGHDT, CDR2 YYEEEE. The CDR3 is made up of 14 amino acids. This sequence joins TRBV5-6 and TRBJ2-7; 7 bases align to TRBD2. This TCR came from a human donor in good health. Sequenced material: PBMCs. The CDR3 protein is CASSLGGRDYEQYF. CDR3 bases: TGTGCCAGCAGCTTGGGAGGGAGGGATTACGAGCAGTACTTC.